The clone carrying this TCR beta chain was seen just once. The data originate from a study of T cell changes during pregnancy in multiple sclerosis. V was trimmed by 11 bases and J by 0 bases, leaving 19 bases between them. This CDR3 is 15 amino acids long. Germline CDR1 is MNHEY and CDR2 is SMNVEV (reference sequence). The method was immunoSEQ multiplex PCR; TCRdb's version includes in-frame clones alone and lacks a portion of them. The table shows fewer than 60,000 clones, with roughly nine tenths occurring only once. The clonotype originates from a female donor with multiple sclerosis, enrolled in a pregnancy study. The chain links TRBV27 to TRBJ1-2; the D gene is possibly TRBD1 (5 bases). Here the sequenced sample was CD8+ T cells from peripheral blood mononuclear cells, taken after pregnancy. CDR3 DNA sequence: TGTGCCTCCACGCTGCTTGGACAATCTAACTATGGCTACACCTTC. This gives the protein CASTLLGQSNYGYTF.